The 24 T cell receptor beta chains below were found in one sample sequenced in a study of PD-L1 blockade in urothelial cancer. The repertoire was sequenced with immunoSEQ multiplex PCR; TCRdb's copy has only in-frame clones and lacks some. Seen here are fewer than 50,000 clones, about 89% observed once, and the top ten hold 6% to 8%. The time point denotes: peripheral blood 6 weeks after treatment start. The sample consisted of PBMCs, taken around atezolizumab (anti-PD-L1) treatment. The receptors shown here come from a man in his 70s with urothelial cancer.

The gene calls are TRBV11-2 and TRBJ2-2; 7 bases are a match to TRBD1. V trimming: 2 bases; J trimming: 1 base; junction bases outside the gene matches: 1. The CDR3 is made up of 15 amino acids. Germline V gene data show CDR1 as SGHAT and CDR2 as FQNNGV. The CDR3 DNA reads TGTGCCAGCAGCTTACGACAGGGGAACACCGGGGAGCTGTTTTTT. This encodes CASSLRQGNTGELFF.

V and J are TRBV5-4 and TRBJ1-1; 7 nucleotides align to TRBD1. CDR3 length equals 14 residues. The V gene's germline CDR1 is SGHNT and CDR2 YYREEE (reference sequence). V lost 1 base to trimming and J lost 3 bases; unmatched junction nucleotides: 3. In DNA form, the CDR3 reads TGTGCCAGCAGCTTGTTCAGGGGGGACACTGAAGCTTTCTTT. This sequence encodes CASSLFRGDTEAFF.

The chain uses TRBV7-9 and TRBJ2-5; possible D gene TRBD2, 6 bases. The germline V gene encodes CDR1 SEHNR and CDR2 FQNEAQ (reference sequence). This CDR3 has 15 amino acids. Trimming removed 6 bases from V and 0 bases from J, with 14 bases in between. The CDR3, as DNA: TGTGCCAGCAGTGGGACTTGGAATTACCAAGAGACCCAGTACTTC. Its translation: CASSGTWNYQETQYF. Looking up the rest from reference TRBV7-9 and TRBJ2-5 gives the full variable domain: DTGVSQNPRHKITKRGQNVTFRCDPISEHNRLYWYRQTLGQGPEFLTYFQNEAQLEKSRLLSDRFSAERPKGSFSTLEIQRTEQGDSAMYLCASSGTWNYQETQYFGPGTRLLVL.

The gene calls are TRBV9 and TRBJ2-3; 11 nucleotides match TRBD2. Germline CDR1 and CDR2: SGDLS and YYNGEE. The ends lost 2 bases at V and 2 bases at J; junction bases unmatched: 4. This CDR3 has 16 residues. CDR3 coding DNA: TGTGCCAGCAGCGTTGGTAGCGGGAGGGCCACAGATACGCAGTATTTT. Translated, it gives CASSVGSGRATDTQYF.

This clone was detected only a few times. This sequence joins TRBV5-1 and TRBJ2-3; 7 nucleotides match TRBD2. This CDR3 is built from 17 residues. Germline values: CDR1 SGHRS, CDR2 YFSETQ. J gave up 3 bases and V 2 bases, and 12 bases lay outside the gene matches. CDR3 bases: TGCGCCAGCAGCTTAACCGGCTCGAGCGGGGCTACAGATACGCAGTATTTT. Translating it yields CASSLTGSSGATDTQYF.

This chain uses TRBV5-1 with TRBJ2-3; D ambiguous. V lost 5 bases, J lost 0 bases, and 7 bases lay in between. In germline, CDR1 is SGHRS, CDR2 YFSETQ. CDR3 size: 13 residues. The CDR3 DNA reads TGCGCCAGCAGTTCGACTAGCACAGATACGCAGTATTTT. This gives the protein CASSSTSTDTQYF. The full variable domain, rest sourced from reference TRBV5-1 and TRBJ2-3, is KAGVTQTPRYLIKTRGQQVTLSCSPISGHRSVSWYQQTPGQGLQFLFEYFSETQRNKGNFPGRFSGRQFSNSRSEMNVSTLELGDSALYLCASSSTSTDTQYFGPGTRLTVL.

The chain links TRBV10-3 to TRBJ2-1, with a possible D match to TRBD1 (7 bases). In germline, CDR1 is ENHRY, CDR2 SYGVKD. The CDR3 sequence is 13 residues long. Trimming shortened V by 8 bases and J by 4 bases, and 12 bases separated the two germline ends. The CDR3 DNA follows: TGTGCCATCTCGGGGGACAGATACAATGAGCAGTTCTTC. This codes for CAISGDRYNEQFF.

The V call is TRBV25-1, the J call TRBJ2-3; 8 nucleotides align to TRBD2. The CDR3 is 18 amino acids. Germline CDR1 reads MGHDK; CDR2 reads SYGVNS. J was trimmed by 1 base and V by 2 bases; bases with no gene match: 11. This chain's CDR3 is CASSEHLPLGRGTDTQYF. The CDR3 bases are TGTGCCAGCAGTGAACACTTACCGCTCGGGAGGGGCACAGATACGCAGTATTTT.

The chain employs TRBV6-1 and TRBJ2-3, with 12 bases fitting TRBD2. V was pared by 5 bases and J by 1 base, with 1 base of the junction left unmatched. The CDR3 runs to 15 residues. CDR1 and CDR2 from the germline V gene are MNHNS and SASEGT. CDR3 DNA: TGTGCCAGCAGTAGGACTAGCGGGGGCACAGATACGCAGTATTTT. Protein sequence: CASSRTSGGTDTQYF.

This clone showed up just once. CDR3 in DNA: TGTGCCAGCAGTTACTTAAATAGCAATCAGCCCCAGCATTTT. It yields the protein CASSYLNSNQPQHF. The V gene is TRBV6-6, the J gene TRBJ1-5; D not resolved. Trimming removed 1 base at V and 0 bases at J, with 4 bases between. This CDR3 spans 14 amino acids. From germline, CDR1 is MNHNY and CDR2 SVGAGI (reference sequence).

V gene TRBV11-2 combines with J gene TRBJ2-7; 7 bases line up with TRBD2. This CDR3 contains 18 residues. Germline CDR1 is SGHAT and CDR2 is FQNNGV. Unmatched junction bases numbered 24, after V lost 1 base and J lost 12 bases. CDR3 in amino acids: CASSLGPARASGDMRGYF. The CDR3 bases are TGTGCCAGCAGCTTAGGTCCGGCGAGGGCTAGCGGAGACATGAGGGGGTACTTC.

V is TRBV4-2 and J is TRBJ2-5; TRBD2 matches at 11 bases. Trimming at V came to 0 bases and at J to 2 bases, leaving 8 bases not matched to a gene. The CDR3 consists of 18 residues. Germline V lookup: CDR1 LGHNA, CDR2 YNFKEQ. In DNA form, the CDR3 reads TGTGCCAGCAGCCAAGATGGGGGGACTAGCGGATTTCAAGAGACCCAGTACTTC. It is translated as CASSQDGGTSGFQETQYF.

The V and J genes are TRBV7-6 and TRBJ1-4, with TRBD1 as a possible D gene (6 bases). Trimming took off 7 bases at V and 4 bases at J, with 13 bases between the two ends. Germline CDR1 SGHVS, CDR2 FNYEAQ. The CDR3 has 14 amino acids. Here the CDR3 reads CASNKGGNNEKLFF. CDR3 sequence (DNA): TGTGCCAGCAACAAGGGGGGGAATAATGAAAAACTGTTTTTT.

The chain combines TRBV9 with TRBJ2-7, with TRBD1 as a possible D gene (5 bases). Trimming pared 0 bases from V and 5 bases from J, leaving 12 bases between. The CDR3 extends over 14 amino acids. Germline CDR1 reads SGDLS; CDR2 reads YYNGEE. The CDR3 reads CASSVVGGADEQYF. CDR3 in DNA: TGTGCCAGCAGCGTAGTTGGTGGGGCAGACGAGCAGTACTTC.

This chain joins TRBV4-2 and TRBJ2-3; 12 nucleotides align to TRBD2. Germline V lookup: CDR1 LGHNA, CDR2 YNFKEQ. V gave up 1 base and J gave up 2 bases; unmatched junction bases: 1. This CDR3 has 16 residues. This CDR3 is CASSQGTSGTTDTQYF. CDR3 in DNA: TGTGCCAGCAGCCAAGGGACTAGCGGGACCACAGATACGCAGTATTTT.

Turning to this clone: This sample also contains other DNA sequences that code for the same CDR3. The V call is TRBV6-5, the J call TRBJ1-1, with a tentative D call TRBD1 (5 bases). V shed 4 bases and J shed 1 base, with 7 bases lying between them. This CDR3 has 13 amino acids. Germline CDR1 MNHEY, CDR2 SVGAGI. The CDR3 spells CASSFQGNTEAFF. The CDR3 DNA is TGTGCCAGCAGTTTCCAGGGGAACACTGAAGCTTTCTTT.

The V gene is TRBV5-5, the J gene TRBJ2-3, with TRBD2 identical over 8 bases. This CDR3 is built from 16 residues. The germline CDR1 and CDR2 sequences are SGHKS and YYEKEE (reference sequence). Trimming removed 4 bases from V and 1 base from J; junction bases left unmatched: 8. The CDR3 region is CASSREGGVGTDTQYF. As DNA, the CDR3 is TGTGCCAGCAGCCGGGAGGGCGGTGTCGGCACAGATACGCAGTATTTT. The full variable domain, completed using reference TRBV5-5 and TRBJ2-3, is DAGVTQSPTHLIKTRGQQVTLRCSPISGHKSVSWYQQVLGQGPQFIFQYYEKEERGRGNFPDRFSARQFPNYSSELNVNALLLGDSALYLCASSREGGVGTDTQYFGPGTRLTVL.

A single count supports this clone. CDR3 loop: CASSPSGRGELFF. The CDR3, as DNA: TGTGCCAGCAGTCCTAGCGGGAGAGGGGAGCTGTTTTTT. This sequence joins TRBV6-6 and TRBJ2-2, with 10 positions matching TRBD2. The CDR3 is 13 residues long. Germline values: CDR1 MNHNY, CDR2 SVGAGI (reference sequence). J lost 8 bases, V lost 5 bases, and 2 bases had no gene match.

The chain combines TRBV5-1 with TRBJ1-3; TRBD1 agrees at 7 bases. J was trimmed by 1 base and V by 0 bases; bases with no gene match: 7. The germline V gene has CDR1 SGHRS and CDR2 YFSETQ. There are 17 residues in the CDR3. CDR3 in DNA: TGCGCCAGCAGCTTGGGTTCAGGGGGGATTTCTGGAAACACCATATATTTT. This translates into CASSLGSGGISGNTIYF. The entire variable domain, with the rest obtained from reference TRBV5-1 and TRBJ1-3, is as follows: KAGVTQTPRYLIKTRGQQVTLSCSPISGHRSVSWYQQTPGQGLQFLFEYFSETQRNKGNFPGRFSGRQFSNSRSEMNVSTLELGDSALYLCASSLGSGGISGNTIYFGEGSWLTVV.

The chain employs TRBV5-1 and TRBJ2-2; D call uncertain. Germline V gene lookup returns CDR1 SGHRS and CDR2 YFSETQ. Between the trimmed V and J ends, which lost 1 base and 6 bases, there was a span of 4 bases. CDR3 length equals 12 residues. The CDR3 nucleotides read TGCGCCAGCAGCTTGCTATCCGGGGAGCTGTTTTTT. It specifies CASSLLSGELFF.

This chain uses TRBV5-1 with TRBJ2-1; 10 nucleotides agree with TRBD2. The V gene end was trimmed by 4 bases and the J gene end by 0 bases; junction bases not matched to a gene: 7. CDR1 is SGHRS and CDR2 is YFSETQ in the germline V gene. The CDR3 sequence is 17 residues long. The CDR3 sequence: CASSPGLALSSYNEQFF. The CDR3 DNA reads as TGCGCCAGCAGCCCGGGACTAGCGTTAAGCTCCTACAATGAGCAGTTCTTC.

The chain employs TRBV29-1 and TRBJ1-2, with a possible D match to TRBD1 (6 bases). Per germline, CDR1 SQVTM and CDR2 ANQGSEA. V gave up 3 bases and J gave up 5 bases, with 13 bases separating them. The CDR3 loop spans 13 amino acids. CDR3 sequence reads: CSVDSLGQYGYTF. CDR3 DNA sequence: TGCAGCGTTGACTCCCTAGGACAGTATGGCTACACCTTC. The full variable domain, rest sourced from reference TRBV29-1 and TRBJ1-2, is SAVISQKPSRDICQRGTSLTIQCQVDSQVTMMFWYRQQPGQSLTLIATANQGSEATYESGFVIDKFPISRPNLTFSTLTVSNMSPEDSSIYLCSVDSLGQYGYTFGSGTRLTVV.

V usage is TRBV28 and J usage is TRBJ2-1, with D uncertain. The germline V gene encodes CDR1 MDHEN and CDR2 SYDVKM. This CDR3 has 16 amino acids. V was pared by 4 bases and J by 0 bases, with 13 bases between. For the CDR3, the DNA is TGTGCCAGCAGTTCCCCCCCGAAGAGCTCCTACAATGAGCAGTTCTTC. This translates into CASSSPPKSSYNEQFF.

V is TRBV13 and J is TRBJ2-4; 7 bases map to TRBD2. V dropped 3 bases and J dropped 5; count of bases not matched to a gene: 13. Germline-derived CDR1 and CDR2 are PRHDT and FYEKMQ (reference sequence). CDR3 length equals 17 residues. CDR3 sequence reads: CASSFRIGGVKENIQYF. DNA for the CDR3: TGTGCCAGCAGCTTCAGAATTGGGGGGGTCAAGGAAAACATTCAGTACTTC. The variable domain in full, completed from reference TRBV13 and TRBJ2-4, reads AAGVIQSPRHLIKEKRETATLKCYPIPRHDTVYWYQQGPGQDPQFLISFYEKMQSDKGSIPDRFSAQQFSDYHSELNMSSLELGDSALYFCASSFRIGGVKENIQYFGAGTRLSVL.